These 25 T cell receptor beta chains were all obtained from the same sample, sequenced in a study of T cell repertoires in cytomegalovirus infection. In TCRdb, the reads were re-called with MiXCR into one record per CDR3 protein. This sample carries under 350,000 distinct CDR3 sequences, over 7.5% of them seen once, and the ten largest clones take 3.5% to 4.5%. Sequenced input: PBMCs. The source of these receptors is a human donor in good health (CMV status not recorded). Some clones in this sample may be carry-over from other donors' samples.

The J gene is TRBJ2-1, the V gene TRBV7-2; 12 positions match TRBD2. Trimming took 6 bases from V and 7 from J; bases not matched to a gene: 10. CDR1 is SGHTA, CDR2 FQGNSA, per germline. There are 16 residues in the CDR3. CDR3 DNA: TGTGCCAGCAGGGACCTCGGACTAGCGGGGAGTAATGAGCAGTTCTTC. This gives the protein CASRDLGLAGSNEQFF.

This clonotype was counted only a few times. This chain connects TRBV2 to TRBJ1-1; D call uncertain. This CDR3 region has 13 residues. The V gene's germline CDR1 is SNHLY and CDR2 FYNNEI. V was trimmed by 4 bases and J by 1 base, leaving 7 bases between them. CDR3 loop: CASSVKTNTEAFF. The CDR3 nucleotides read TGTGCCAGCAGTGTGAAGACGAACACTGAAGCTTTCTTT.

This clonotype came up many times. DNA of the CDR3: TGTGCCAGCAGCTTAGTCACAGGTAACACTGAAGCTTTCTTT. Translating it yields CASSLVTGNTEAFF. This sequence joins TRBV11-2 and TRBJ1-1; TRBD1 is a possible D gene (5 bases). Trimming left V 1 base short and J 2 bases short, with 8 bases between. The length of the CDR3 is 14 residues. CDR1 SGHAT and CDR2 FQNNGV come from the germline V gene.

The chain recombines TRBV20-1 with TRBJ2-5, with 10 positions matching TRBD2. The V gene's germline CDR1 is DFQATT and CDR2 SNEGSKA (reference sequence). With 3 bases clipped from V and 2 bases from J, the junction kept 6 bases outside the gene matches. The CDR3 is made up of 15 amino acids. In DNA, the CDR3 is TGCAGTGCTAGCAGGCTAGCGGGAGTTCAAGAGACCCAGTACTTC. This sequence encodes CSASRLAGVQETQYF.

In this sample, this clonotype turned up many times. The V call is TRBV25-1, the J call TRBJ2-4; D may correspond to TRBD1 or TRBD2 (5 bases each). Germline CDR1 is MGHDK and CDR2 is SYGVNS. This CDR3 is built from 17 residues. The ends were cut back, 2 bases at V and 1 base at J, with 15 bases in the middle. This CDR3 is CASSELGVGGAKNIQYF. CDR3 DNA sequence: TGTGCCAGCAGTGAACTGGGGGTGGGCGGTGCCAAAAACATTCAGTACTTC.

V gene TRBV19 combines with J gene TRBJ1-2; 7 nucleotides line up with TRBD1. Trimming removed 5 bases from V and 0 bases from J; junction bases left unmatched: 6. The CDR3 sequence is 15 residues long. Germline CDR1 LNHDA, CDR2 SQIVND (reference sequence). For the CDR3, the DNA is TGTGCCAGTAGTCCCTCAGGGGGAACTAACTATGGCTACACCTTC. Amino acid sequence: CASSPSGGTNYGYTF.

The rearrangement links TRBV15 to TRBJ2-7, with a tentative D call TRBD2 (6 bases). From germline, CDR1 is LNHNV and CDR2 YYDKDF (reference sequence). V was pared by 10 bases and J by 3 bases, with 19 bases between. The CDR3 runs 14 residues. CDR3: CASKSGEDGYEQYF. CDR3 coding DNA: TGTGCCAGTAAATCCGGGGAGGATGGCTACGAGCAGTACTTC. Full variable domain (outside the CDR3, taken from reference TRBV15 and TRBJ2-7): DAMVIQNPRYQVTQFGKPVTLSCSQTLNHNVMYWYQQKSSQAPKLLFHYYDKDFNNEADTPDNFQSRRPNTSFCFLDIRSPGLGDTAMYLCASKSGEDGYEQYFGPGTRLTVT.

This clonotype occurred many times. V gene TRBV7-4 combines with J gene TRBJ2-7; D remains unclear. This CDR3 spans 17 amino acids. Germline V CDR1 and CDR2: SGHVT, SQSDAQ. Trimming stripped 8 bases from V and 3 bases from J, with 26 bases between. The CDR3 nucleotides read TGTGCCAGCCCCAACGTGGTGGCAGCAACTTTCCTCTACGAGCAGTACTTC. It codes for CASPNVVAATFLYEQYF.

V and J are TRBV2 and TRBJ2-7; the D gene is possibly TRBD1 (6 bases). Germline CDR1 is SNHLY and CDR2 is FYNNEI. V dropped 9 bases and J dropped 4 bases, with 13 bases sitting between them. CDR3 size: 12 residues. The CDR3 coding sequence is TGTGCCAGTAAACAGGGCGCGTACGAGCAGTACTTC. Residues: CASKQGAYEQYF.

Worth noting for this clonotype: This clone may be a read error of a much larger clone one base away. The chain combines TRBV11-3 with TRBJ1-6; no definite D call. The germline gives CDR1 SGHNT, CDR2 YENEEA. The CDR3 spans 15 residues. The CDR3 region has the DNA TGTGTCAGCAGCTTAGACGGGAATCGTAATACACCCCTCCACTTT. Protein: CVSSLDGNRNTPLHF.

This clonotype appeared many times. The chain has TRBV12-3 or TRBV12-4 and TRBJ2-2; D gene unclear. V dropped 7 bases and J dropped 5 bases, with 14 bases sitting between them. The CDR3 loop spans 14 amino acids. CDR3 nucleotide sequence: TGTGCCAGCACTAAAATGAAGGATACCGGGGAGCTGTTTTTT. Translated: CASTKMKDTGELFF.

This clonotype was seen at least ten times. V is TRBV5-1 and J is TRBJ2-1, with 9 bases matching TRBD2. CDR3 size: 14 residues. Looked up from germline, CDR1 is SGHRS and CDR2 is YFSETQ. Trimming at V came to 4 bases and at J to 10 bases, leaving 9 bases not matched to a gene. The CDR3 bases are TGCGCCAGCAGCCTGGTCCCAAGCGGGGGGGAGCAGTTCTTC. It is translated as CASSLVPSGGEQFF.

The J gene is TRBJ2-6, the V gene TRBV10-3; D remains unclear. Deletions cut 8 bases from V and 1 base from J, with 9 bases between. The CDR3 contains 14 residues. CDR1 is ENHRY, CDR2 SYGVKD, per germline. CDR3 protein: CAIGADSGANVLTF. CDR3 in DNA: TGTGCCATCGGTGCGGATTCTGGGGCCAACGTCCTGACTTTC.

The genes are TRBV7-2 and TRBJ2-5, with 9 bases lining up with TRBD2. With V trimmed by 0 bases and J by 5 bases, 4 bases remained unmatched. The CDR3 extends over 15 amino acids. The germline gives CDR1 SGHTA, CDR2 FQGNSA. CDR3 in amino acids: CASSLAGGRAETQYF. CDR3 sequence (DNA): TGTGCCAGCAGCTTAGCGGGCGGGAGGGCCGAGACCCAGTACTTC.

This clonotype was observed a few times. This chain uses TRBV20-1 with TRBJ1-5; TRBD1 matches at 7 bases. The ends lost 6 bases at V and 6 bases at J; junction bases unmatched: 11. Germline values: CDR1 DFQATT, CDR2 SNEGSKA (reference sequence). CDR3 length: 14 amino acids. CDR3 sequence reads: CSAPGQAESQPQHF. In DNA, the CDR3 is TGCAGTGCGCCTGGACAGGCCGAGAGTCAGCCCCAGCATTTT.

This clonotype was found many times. V and J are TRBV12-5 and TRBJ2-5, with 11 positions matching TRBD1. The J segment lost 5 bases and the V segment lost 5 bases, leaving 7 bases of the junction unmatched. CDR1 LGHNT and CDR2 FRNRAP come from the germline V gene. The CDR3 sequence is 15 residues long. The CDR3: CASGGGQGVRETQYF. For the CDR3, the DNA is TGTGCTAGTGGTGGGGGACAGGGGGTGAGGGAGACCCAGTACTTC.

Many counts were recorded for this clonotype. The chain carries TRBV7-8 and TRBJ2-5; D uncertain. Germline CDR1 and CDR2: SGHVS and FQNEAQ. CDR3 length equals 14 residues. Trimming pared 5 bases from V and 0 bases from J, leaving 10 bases between. For the CDR3, the DNA is TGTGCCAGCAGCCGTCGGGTCTACCAAGAGACCCAGTACTTC. Translating it yields CASSRRVYQETQYF.

V gene TRBV27 combines with J gene TRBJ1-4; TRBD1 is a possible D gene (5 bases). The CDR3 is 15 amino acids. V was cut by 6 bases and J by 7 bases, with 18 bases left in between. Per germline, CDR1 MNHEY and CDR2 SMNVEV (reference sequence). The CDR3 bases are TGTGCCAGCAGGCGAGCCGGGACCAAACGTGAAAAACTGTTTTTT. Translation: CASRRAGTKREKLFF.

This clonotype has a count of ten or more. The J gene is TRBJ2-3, the V gene TRBV6-6; D tentatively reads TRBD1 or TRBD2 (6 bases each). Germline V gives CDR1 MNHNY, CDR2 SVGAGI (reference sequence). V was clipped by 8 bases and J by 8 bases, with 11 bases between them. The CDR3 contains 11 residues. Here the CDR3 DNA reads TGTGCCAGCGGGGGGCACCGTACGCAGTATTTT. This translates into CASGGHRTQYF.

The chain employs TRBV12-3 or TRBV12-4 and TRBJ1-6, with TRBD1 identical over 11 bases. The ends lost 7 bases at V and 7 bases at J; junction bases unmatched: 9. The CDR3 sequence is 16 residues long. The CDR3 protein is CASTGQGAVRNSPLHF. The DNA for the CDR3 is TGTGCCAGCACCGGACAGGGGGCAGTTAGGAATTCACCCCTCCACTTT.

The chain uses TRBV6-4 and TRBJ2-5; weak D call: TRBD1 (6 bases). Germline loops: CDR1 MRHNA, CDR2 SNTAGT. The CDR3 consists of 18 residues. V was trimmed by 0 bases and J by 2 bases, leaving 19 bases between them. CDR3 sequence (DNA): TGTGCCAGCAGTGACTCGCTGGACAGATTCTTGGCACAAGAGACCCAGTACTTC. Protein product: CASSDSLDRFLAQETQYF.

This clonotype was seen a handful of times. The CDR3 coding sequence is TGTGCCAGCAGCTCGGGACTAGCGGGGTACACAGATACGCAGTATTTT. It codes for CASSSGLAGYTDTQYF. The rearrangement joins TRBV7-9 to TRBJ2-3, with 13 bases lining up with TRBD2. CDR1 and CDR2 from the germline V gene are SEHNR and FQNEAQ (reference sequence). V gave up 4 bases and J gave up 2 bases; unmatched junction bases: 3. CDR3 length: 16 amino acids. The full variable domain, its missing parts supplied by reference TRBV7-9 and TRBJ2-3, is DTGVSQNPRHKITKRGQNVTFRCDPISEHNRLYWYRQTLGQGPEFLTYFQNEAQLEKSRLLSDRFSAERPKGSFSTLEIQRTEQGDSAMYLCASSSGLAGYTDTQYFGPGTRLTVL.

In its sample, this clonotype was seen many times. The CDR3 spells CASSYSGNSPLHF. In nucleotides, the CDR3 is TGTGCCAGCAGTTACTCTGGGAATTCACCCCTCCACTTT. The chain employs TRBV6-5 and TRBJ1-6, with no clear D. Germline CDR1 is MNHEY and CDR2 is SVGAGI. V shed 0 bases and J shed 7 bases, with 4 bases lying between them. This CDR3 contains 13 residues.

This clonotype was counted only a few times. V is TRBV5-4 and J is TRBJ2-3; 7 positions agree with TRBD2. The CDR3 has 15 residues. Germline V gene data show CDR1 as SGHNT and CDR2 as YYREEE (reference sequence). J lost 5 bases, V lost 0 bases, and 6 bases had no gene match. The CDR3 spells CASSLEGPSGDTQYF. Written as DNA, the CDR3 is TGTGCCAGCAGCTTGGAAGGCCCTAGCGGAGATACGCAGTATTTT.

This clonotype has just a few counts. V gene TRBV6-2 or TRBV6-3 combines with J gene TRBJ2-3, with D tentatively TRBD1 or TRBD2 (5 bases each). The CDR3 contains 16 residues. Germline CDR1 is MNHEY and CDR2 is SVGEGT. Trimming removed 6 bases at V and 2 bases at J, with 18 bases between. The chain's CDR3 is CASRPLDRGFTDTQYF. Written as DNA, the CDR3 is TGTGCCAGCAGACCCCTCGACAGAGGGTTCACAGATACGCAGTATTTT.